This T cell receptor (beta chain) was observed in a study of T cells in Graves' hyperthyroidism and ophthalmopathy. Study summary: Any treatment followed the collection of peripheral blood at initial diagnosis.

Researchers barred patients who had uncontrolled infection, other autoimmune disease, pregnancy or lactation. Researchers amplified the TCR beta CDR3 regions from RNA transcripts. The HTBI primer set drove a first-round RT-PCR of the TCR CDR3. TCRdb passed the multiplex PCR reads through MiXCR, listing each CDR3 protein once. The sample holds over 200,000 distinct CDR3 sequences; 15% to 20% are singletons and the top ten take about 45%. Study-wide results and caveats: Appearing also in blood were most of the thyroid clonotypes expanded above 0.001.

Concerning this clonotype: The antigen is unknown.

The clonotype was recovered from a man in his forties with Graves' hyperthyroidism. The specimen sequenced was blood.

The CDR3 is CAWSPSGGTNEKLFF. DNA of the CDR3: TGTGCCTGGAGCCCCAGCGGGGGAACTAATGAAAAACTGTTTTTT. The chain has TRBV30 and TRBJ1-4; weak D call: TRBD1 (5 bases). The V gene lost 3 bases and the J gene lost 1 base, with 12 bases spanning the gap. The CDR3 totals 15 residues. The germline gives CDR1 GTSNPN, CDR2 SVGIG (reference sequence).